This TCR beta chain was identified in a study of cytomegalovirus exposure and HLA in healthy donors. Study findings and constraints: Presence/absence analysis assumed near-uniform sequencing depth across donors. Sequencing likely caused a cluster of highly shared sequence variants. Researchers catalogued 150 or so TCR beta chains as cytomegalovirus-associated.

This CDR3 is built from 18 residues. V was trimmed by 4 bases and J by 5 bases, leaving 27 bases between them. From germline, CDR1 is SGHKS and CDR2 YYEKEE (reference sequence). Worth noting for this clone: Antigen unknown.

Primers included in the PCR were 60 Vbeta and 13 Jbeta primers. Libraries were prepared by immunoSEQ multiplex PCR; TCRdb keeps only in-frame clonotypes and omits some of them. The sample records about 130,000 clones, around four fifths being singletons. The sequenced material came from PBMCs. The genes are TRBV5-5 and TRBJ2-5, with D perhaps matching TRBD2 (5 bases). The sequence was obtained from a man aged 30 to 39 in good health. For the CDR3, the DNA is TGTGCCAGCAGCAAGGTCGTGCTAGCTGCGTACGGTCTTGAGACCCAGTACTTC. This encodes CASSKVVLAAYGLETQYF.